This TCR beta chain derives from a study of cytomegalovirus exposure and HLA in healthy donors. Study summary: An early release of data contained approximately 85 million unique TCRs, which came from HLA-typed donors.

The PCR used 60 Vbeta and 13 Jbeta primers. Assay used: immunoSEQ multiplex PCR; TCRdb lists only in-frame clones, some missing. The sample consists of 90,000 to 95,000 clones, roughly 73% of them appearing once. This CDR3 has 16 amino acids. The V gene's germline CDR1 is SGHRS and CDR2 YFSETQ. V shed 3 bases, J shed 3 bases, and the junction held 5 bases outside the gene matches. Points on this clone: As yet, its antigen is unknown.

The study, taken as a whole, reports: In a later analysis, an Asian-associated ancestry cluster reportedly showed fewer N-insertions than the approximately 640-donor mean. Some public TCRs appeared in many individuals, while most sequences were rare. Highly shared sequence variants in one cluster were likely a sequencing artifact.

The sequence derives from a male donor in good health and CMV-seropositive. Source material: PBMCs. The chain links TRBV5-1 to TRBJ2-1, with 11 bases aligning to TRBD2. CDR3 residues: CASSWGLAGGYNEQFF. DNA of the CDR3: TGCGCCAGCAGCTGGGGGCTAGCGGGGGGCTACAATGAGCAGTTCTTC.